The entry below describes one T cell receptor (beta chain). Ten or more counts support this clonotype. Its antigen is still unknown. Nothing much larger sits one base from this clone, and base qualities are not available. Trimming removed 4 bases from V and 1 base from J, leaving 14 bases between the germline ends. The CDR1 and CDR2 encoded by the germline V gene are SGHRS and YFSETQ. There are 15 amino acids in the CDR3, from cysteine to phenylalanine inclusive. Only the CDR3 part of the read is kept: 45 bases, read in frame from the first base. The data were obtained in a study of T-cell reconstitution after alpha-beta-depleted transplantation in children (dated by TCRdb to the mid-2010s). Context from the whole study: Using TCR repertoire profiling, the study quantitatively followed how T-cell immune reconstitution unfolded in children after TCRalphabeta/CD19-depleted allogeneic hematopoietic cell transplantation.

The receptor library was made with PCR. The sequencer listed for this sample is Illumina HiSeq 2500. TCR libraries were prepared with molecular barcoding, using unique molecular identifiers to normalize TCRbeta repertoire quantification. Using fastp trimming at Q25 and MiXCR clonotype assembly, TCRdb reanalyzed the public sequencing data and kept in-frame beta chains. Each record represents a unique CDR3 protein, reported with the most common genes and DNA among its rows. The sample data list about 230,000 distinct CDR3 sequences, and about 12% of these were observed just once. Roughly 2.8% of the sample rests with the top ten.

The TCR originated in a human donor who donated a stem cell graft to a child with acute lymphoblastic leukemia. The rearrangement joined TRBV5-1 to TRBJ1-1; the D gene is possibly TRBD1, with 5 bases matching. Sequenced material: PBMCs from the stem cell graft donor, taken from the stem cell graft. The sequenced DNA: TGCGCCAGCAGCCCGGCGGGGCTATCGAACACTGAAGCTTTCTTT. It codes for CASSPAGLSNTEAFF.